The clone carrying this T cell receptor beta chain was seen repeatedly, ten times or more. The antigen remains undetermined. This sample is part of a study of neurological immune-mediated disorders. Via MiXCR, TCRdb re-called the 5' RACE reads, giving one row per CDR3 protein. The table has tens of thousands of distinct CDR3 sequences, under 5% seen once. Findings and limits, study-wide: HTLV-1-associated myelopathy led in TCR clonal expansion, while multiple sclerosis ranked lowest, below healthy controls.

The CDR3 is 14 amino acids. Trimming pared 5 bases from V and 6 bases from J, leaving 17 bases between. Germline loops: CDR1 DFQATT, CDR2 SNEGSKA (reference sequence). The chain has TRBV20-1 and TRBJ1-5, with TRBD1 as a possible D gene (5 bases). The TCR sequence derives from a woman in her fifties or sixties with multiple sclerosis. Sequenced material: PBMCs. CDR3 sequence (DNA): TGCAGTGCTCTCCTTCCAGGGACGGGTCAGCCCCAGCATTTT. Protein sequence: CSALLPGTGQPQHF.